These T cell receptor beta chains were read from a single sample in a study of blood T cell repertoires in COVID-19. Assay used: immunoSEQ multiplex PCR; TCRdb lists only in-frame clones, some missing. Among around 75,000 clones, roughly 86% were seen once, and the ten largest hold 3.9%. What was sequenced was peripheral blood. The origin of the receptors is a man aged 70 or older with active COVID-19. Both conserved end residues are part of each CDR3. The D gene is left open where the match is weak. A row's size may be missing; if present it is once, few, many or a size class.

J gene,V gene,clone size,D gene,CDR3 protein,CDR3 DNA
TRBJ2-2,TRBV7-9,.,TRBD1,CASSNFGQVYTGELFF,TGTGCCAGCAGCAACTTTGGACAGGTTTACACCGGGGAGCTGTTTTTT
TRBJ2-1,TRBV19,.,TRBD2,CASSDSGRGPDEQFF,TGTGCCAGTAGTGATAGCGGGAGGGGCCCCGATGAGCAGTTCTTC
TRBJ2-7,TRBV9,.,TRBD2,CASSVGTGTSGGSYEQYF,TGTGCCAGCAGCGTAGGTACCGGGACCTCGGGAGGGTCCTACGAGCAGTACTTC
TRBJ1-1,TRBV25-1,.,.,CASSEYRGGAGTEAFF,TGTGCCAGCAGTGAATATAGGGGGGGCGCCGGTACTGAAGCTTTCTTT
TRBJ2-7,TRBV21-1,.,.,CASSKTGASTSGDPYEQYF,TGTGCCAGCAGCAAAACAGGGGCCTCGACTAGCGGGGATCCGTACGAGCAGTACTTC
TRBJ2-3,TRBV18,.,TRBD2,CASSPGTSGTDTQYF,TGTGCCAGCTCCCCGGGTACTAGCGGCACAGATACGCAGTATTTT
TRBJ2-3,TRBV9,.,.,CASSPEEVTQYF,TGTGCCAGCAGCCCAGAAGAGGTAACGCAGTATTTT
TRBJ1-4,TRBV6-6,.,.,CASSYRGGEKLFF,TGTGCCAGCAGTTACAGGGGAGGCGAAAAACTGTTTTTT
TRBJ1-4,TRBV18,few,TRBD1,CASSPRQGEGEKLFF,TGTGCCAGCTCACCCCGACAGGGCGAGGGGGAAAAACTGTTTTTT
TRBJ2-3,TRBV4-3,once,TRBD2,CASSYDSSGIPVKQYF,TGCGCCAGCAGCTACGATTCTAGCGGGATACCGGTGAAGCAGTATTTT
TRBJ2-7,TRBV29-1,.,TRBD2,CSVVATSGYEQYF,TGCAGCGTTGTGGCGACTAGCGGCTACGAGCAGTACTTC
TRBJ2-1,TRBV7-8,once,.,CASSLGGLGGWTNEQFF,TGTGCCAGCAGCTTAGGGGGGCTAGGGGGTTGGACCAATGAGCAGTTCTTC
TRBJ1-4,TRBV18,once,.,CASSPPLGGEKLFF,TGTGCCAGCTCACCACCCCTGGGCGGGGAAAAACTGTTTTTT
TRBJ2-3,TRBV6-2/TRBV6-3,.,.,CASSYPPRLGSTDTQYF,TGTGCCAGCAGTTACCCCCCCCGACTAGGAAGCACAGATACGCAGTATTTT
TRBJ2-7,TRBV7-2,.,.,CASSPRGAGAHYEQYF,TGTGCCAGCAGCCCTAGGGGGGCGGGAGCTCATTACGAGCAGTACTTC
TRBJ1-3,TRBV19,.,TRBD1,CASRQGAGNTIYF,TGTGCCAGCAGACAGGGGGCGGGAAACACCATATATTTT
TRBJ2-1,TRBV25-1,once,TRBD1,CASSEWGTGGSEQFF,TGTGCCAGCAGTGAATGGGGGACAGGGGGATCTGAGCAGTTCTTC
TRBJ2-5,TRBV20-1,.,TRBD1,CSAGTGETQYF,TGCAGTGCCGGGACAGGGGAGACCCAGTACTTC
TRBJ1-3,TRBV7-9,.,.,CASSSGGVLNTIYF,TGTGCCAGCAGCTCCGGGGGGGTTTTGAACACCATATATTTT
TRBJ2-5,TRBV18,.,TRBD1,CASSPGDSPTQYF,TGTGCCAGCTCACCGGGGGACAGTCCTACCCAGTACTTC
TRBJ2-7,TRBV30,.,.,CAWKAGPNSYEQYF,TGTGCCTGGAAGGCGGGACCGAACTCCTACGAGCAGTACTTC
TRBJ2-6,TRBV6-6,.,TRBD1,CAIEGDRDNVLTF,TGTGCCATCGAGGGGGACAGGGACAACGTCCTGACTTTC
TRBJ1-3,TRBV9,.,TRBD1,CASSPHRGGPGNTIYF,TGTGCCAGCAGCCCGCACAGGGGGGGCCCTGGAAACACCATATATTTT
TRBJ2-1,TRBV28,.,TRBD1,CATAGTDYNEQFF,TGTGCCACCGCCGGGACAGACTACAATGAGCAGTTCTTC
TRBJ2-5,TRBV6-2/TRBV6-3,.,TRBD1,CASSLRDRTQETQYF,TGTGCCAGCAGCCTCCGGGACAGGACGCAAGAGACCCAGTACTTC